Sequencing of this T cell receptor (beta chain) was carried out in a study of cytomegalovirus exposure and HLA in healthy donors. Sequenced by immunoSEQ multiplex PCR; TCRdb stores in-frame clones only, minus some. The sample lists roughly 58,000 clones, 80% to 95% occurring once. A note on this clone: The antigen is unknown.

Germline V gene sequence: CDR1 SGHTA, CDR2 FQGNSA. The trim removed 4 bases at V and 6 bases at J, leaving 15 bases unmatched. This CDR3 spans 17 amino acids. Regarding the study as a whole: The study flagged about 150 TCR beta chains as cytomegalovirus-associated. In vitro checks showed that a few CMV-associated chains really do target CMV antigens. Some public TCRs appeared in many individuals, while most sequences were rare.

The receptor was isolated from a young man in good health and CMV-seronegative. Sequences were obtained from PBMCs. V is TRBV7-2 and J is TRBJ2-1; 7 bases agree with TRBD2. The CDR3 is CASSSTSSGGPFNEQFF. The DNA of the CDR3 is TGTGCCAGCAGCTCGACGTCTAGCGGAGGACCTTTCAATGAGCAGTTCTTC.